This TCR beta chain came from a study of graft-versus-host responses after intestinal transplantation. Study-level information: Among the recipients, transplants were multivisceral, liver-intestinal, or isolated intestinal.

After removal of 4 bases from V and 3 bases from J, the junction contained 6 bases not matched to a gene. Germline V gene lookup returns CDR1 MNHNS and CDR2 SASEGT. The CDR3 length is 15 residues. The repertoire was sequenced with immunoSEQ multiplex PCR; TCRdb's copy has only in-frame clones and lacks some. This sample carries under 45,000 clones, under 90% of them seen once, and the ten largest clones take roughly 7.1%. The sequence came from a human patient who received an intestinal transplant, so some T cells may come from the graft donor. This specimen was PBMCs, taken about nine months after transplant. The rearrangement joins TRBV6-1 to TRBJ2-3; 8 positions agree with TRBD1. The CDR3 DNA follows: TGTGCCAGCAGTGGCGGACAGGGAATAACAGATACGCAGTATTTT. Translation: CASSGGQGITDTQYF.